This TCR beta chain was observed in a study of blood T cell repertoires in COVID-19. Across the study: COVID-19 samples collected from the United States, Italy and Spain covered acute and convalescent phases. From T cells, B-cell-depleted T cells, or PBMCs came the material, which was cDNA or gDNA.

Original processing notes: Reference gene primer amplification yielded estimated nucleated cell counts. Here immunoSEQ multiplex PCR was the method, and the copy in TCRdb shows in-frame clones only, minus some. The V and J calls and clone size come from that table; D and trimming were worked out from the DNA. Altogether roughly 190,000 clones are present, around four fifths being singletons, with the ten largest covering approximately 6.5%. The CDR3 runs to 16 residues. Looked up from germline, CDR1 is SGHAT and CDR2 is FQNNGV. V lost 0 bases, J lost 3 bases, and 15 bases lay in between. The rearrangement joins TRBV11-2 to TRBJ2-7, with D perhaps matching TRBD1 (5 bases). This receptor was taken from a middle-aged woman with acute or convalescent COVID-19. Sequences were obtained from peripheral blood. The CDR3 loop reads CASSLDHPGLGYEQYF. CDR3 in DNA: TGTGCCAGCAGCTTAGATCATCCAGGGTTAGGCTACGAGCAGTACTTC.